A selection of T cell receptor beta chains follows, all from one sample in a study of T cell repertoires in cytomegalovirus infection. In TCRdb, the reads were re-called with MiXCR into one record per CDR3 protein. The sample yields 100,000 to 150,000 distinct CDR3 sequences, more than 7% seen once. Material: PBMCs. The receptors were gathered from a human donor in good health (CMV status not recorded). Some clones in this sample may be carry-over from other donors' samples. CDR3s include the opening cysteine and the closing phenylalanine or tryptophan. A D gene is named only where the DNA matches it firmly. Part of the rows lack a size; the others show once, few, many or a class for expanded clones.

cdr3_aa: CASRPGLTTYNEQFF
cdr3_nt: TGTGCCAGCAGACCAGGTCTAACCACATACAATGAGCAGTTCTTC
clone_size: many
j_call: TRBJ2-1
d_call: NA
v_call: TRBV7-9

cdr3_aa: CASSQTGGYEQYF
cdr3_nt: TGTGCCAGCAGCCAGACAGGGGGGTACGAGCAGTACTTC
clone_size: few
j_call: TRBJ2-7
d_call: TRBD1
v_call: TRBV16

cdr3_aa: CASTLGGGNTGELFF
cdr3_nt: TGTGCCAGCACCCTGGGGGGGGGCAACACCGGGGAGCTGTTTTTT
clone_size: many
j_call: TRBJ2-2
d_call: NA
v_call: TRBV12-3/TRBV12-4

cdr3_aa: CASSLDQLNTEAFF
cdr3_nt: TGTGCCAGCAGCTTAGACCAGTTGAACACTGAAGCTTTCTTT
clone_size: many
j_call: TRBJ1-1
d_call: NA
v_call: TRBV7-9

cdr3_aa: CATLRTSGVSTDTQYF
cdr3_nt: TGTGCCACCCTCCGGACTAGCGGGGTTAGCACAGATACGCAGTATTTT
clone_size: NA
j_call: TRBJ2-3
d_call: TRBD2
v_call: TRBV5-6

cdr3_aa: CSAGSIGTDTQYF
cdr3_nt: TGCAGTGCTGGGAGCATTGGCACAGATACGCAGTATTTT
clone_size: few
j_call: TRBJ2-3
d_call: NA
v_call: TRBV20-1

cdr3_aa: CASSADRGGDGTQYF
cdr3_nt: TGTGCCAGCAGCGCCGACAGGGGGGGAGATGGCACGCAGTATTTT
clone_size: many
j_call: TRBJ2-3
d_call: TRBD1
v_call: TRBV28

cdr3_aa: CASSLRGQTLVVQETQYF
cdr3_nt: TGTGCCAGCAGCTTACGGGGACAGACCCTTGTTGTCCAAGAGACCCAGTACTTC
clone_size: many
j_call: TRBJ2-5
d_call: TRBD1
v_call: TRBV7-6

cdr3_aa: CASSSDRGQRTEAFF
cdr3_nt: TGTGCCAGCAGCAGTGACAGGGGGCAGAGGACTGAAGCTTTCTTT
clone_size: many
j_call: TRBJ1-1
d_call: TRBD1
v_call: TRBV5-4

cdr3_aa: CASSTSLTPLYEQYF
cdr3_nt: TGCGCCAGCAGCACCAGTCTTACCCCCCTCTACGAGCAGTACTTC
clone_size: NA
j_call: TRBJ2-7
d_call: NA
v_call: TRBV5-1

cdr3_aa: CASSFGGERGEQFF
cdr3_nt: TGTGCCAGCAGCTTCGGGGGGGAACGGGGTGAGCAGTTCTTC
clone_size: many
j_call: TRBJ2-1
d_call: TRBD2
v_call: TRBV7-3

cdr3_aa: CASSEGQGLALFDVAFF
cdr3_nt: TGCGCCAGCAGCGAAGGACAGGGGTTAGCCTTGTTTGATGTTGCTTTCTTT
clone_size: few
j_call: TRBJ1-1
d_call: TRBD1
v_call: TRBV5-1

cdr3_aa: CASSYSNTGDYYGYTF
cdr3_nt: TGTGCCAGCAGTTACTCGAATACAGGGGATTACTATGGCTACACCTTC
clone_size: many
j_call: TRBJ1-2
d_call: TRBD1
v_call: TRBV6-6

cdr3_aa: CASSFRGMNTEAFF
cdr3_nt: TGTGCCAGCAGCTTTAGGGGAATGAACACTGAAGCTTTCTTT
clone_size: NA
j_call: TRBJ1-1
d_call: NA
v_call: TRBV7-9

cdr3_aa: CASSLDWLMNTEAFF
cdr3_nt: TGCGCCAGCAGCTTGGATTGGCTAATGAACACTGAAGCTTTCTTT
clone_size: few
j_call: TRBJ1-1
d_call: NA
v_call: TRBV5-1

cdr3_aa: CSARDNTEAFF
cdr3_nt: TGCAGTGCTAGAGACAACACTGAAGCTTTCTTT
clone_size: many
j_call: TRBJ1-1
d_call: NA
v_call: TRBV20-1

cdr3_aa: CSGMGGGQNEKLFF
cdr3_nt: TGCAGCGGTATGGGGGGGGGCCAGAATGAAAAACTGTTTTTT
clone_size: NA
j_call: TRBJ1-4
d_call: NA
v_call: TRBV29-1

cdr3_aa: CASSPFGAGTGANVLTF
cdr3_nt: TGTGCCAGCAGTCCCTTTGGTGCAGGGACTGGGGCCAACGTCCTGACTTTC
clone_size: many
j_call: TRBJ2-6
d_call: NA
v_call: TRBV6-2/TRBV6-3

cdr3_aa: CASSQRTDTQYF
cdr3_nt: TGTGCCAGCAGCCAACGCACAGATACGCAGTATTTT
clone_size: many
j_call: TRBJ2-3
d_call: NA
v_call: TRBV7-2

cdr3_aa: CASSLRRSGSSYNEQFF
cdr3_nt: TGTGCCAGCAGCTTGCGCCGCTCAGGGAGCTCCTACAATGAGCAGTTCTTC
clone_size: many
j_call: TRBJ2-1
d_call: NA
v_call: TRBV5-6

cdr3_aa: CAIRTPSTYEQYF
cdr3_nt: TGTGCCATTCGGACACCTTCAACCTACGAGCAGTACTTC
clone_size: few
j_call: TRBJ2-7
d_call: NA
v_call: TRBV28

cdr3_aa: CASSSDRGFYNEQFF
cdr3_nt: TGCGCCAGCAGCTCGGACAGGGGATTTTACAATGAGCAGTTCTTC
clone_size: NA
j_call: TRBJ2-1
d_call: TRBD1
v_call: TRBV5-1

cdr3_aa: CASSQDQYQFKPQHF
cdr3_nt: TGTGCCAGCAGCCAAGATCAGTACCAATTTAAGCCCCAGCATTTT
clone_size: many
j_call: TRBJ1-5
d_call: NA
v_call: TRBV4-2

cdr3_aa: CASSAGHVGTLHF
cdr3_nt: TGTGCCAGCAGCGCGGGACACGTAGGGACCCTCCACTTT
clone_size: many
j_call: TRBJ1-6
d_call: NA
v_call: TRBV5-6

cdr3_aa: CASSRPASGRAYEQYF
cdr3_nt: TGTGCCAGCAGCCGACCTGCGAGCGGGAGGGCGTACGAGCAGTACTTC
clone_size: many
j_call: TRBJ2-7
d_call: TRBD2
v_call: TRBV28

cdr3_aa: CASSGFSLGQGSYNSPLHF
cdr3_nt: TGTGCCAGCAGTGGTTTCTCGTTGGGGCAGGGAAGCTATAATTCACCCCTCCACTTT
clone_size: few
j_call: TRBJ1-6
d_call: NA
v_call: TRBV28

cdr3_aa: CASSPVGDSPLHF
cdr3_nt: TGTGCCAGCTCACCAGTCGGGGATTCACCCCTCCACTTT
clone_size: few
j_call: TRBJ1-6
d_call: NA
v_call: TRBV18

cdr3_aa: CASSSRDTDTQYF
cdr3_nt: TGTGCCAGCAGTTCCCGGGACACAGATACGCAGTATTTT
clone_size: many
j_call: TRBJ2-3
d_call: NA
v_call: TRBV28

cdr3_aa: CASSYGAGWGLALETQYF
cdr3_nt: TGTGCCAGCAGTTACGGGGCGGGTTGGGGACTAGCTTTGGAGACCCAGTACTTC
clone_size: many
j_call: TRBJ2-5
d_call: TRBD2
v_call: TRBV6-6

cdr3_aa: CASSFPDSYEQYF
cdr3_nt: TGCGCCAGCAGCTTCCCCGACTCCTACGAGCAGTACTTC
clone_size: many
j_call: TRBJ2-7
d_call: NA
v_call: TRBV5-1

cdr3_aa: CASSTGTGSSYEQYF
cdr3_nt: TGTGCCAGTAGTACCGGGACAGGGAGCTCCTACGAGCAGTACTTC
clone_size: NA
j_call: TRBJ2-7
d_call: TRBD1
v_call: TRBV19

cdr3_aa: CASSLWTGAGPPLHF
cdr3_nt: TGTGCCAGCAGTCTCTGGACAGGGGCAGGGCCACCCCTCCACTTT
clone_size: many
j_call: TRBJ1-6
d_call: TRBD1
v_call: TRBV12-3/TRBV12-4

cdr3_aa: CASSREGDQPQHF
cdr3_nt: TGTGCCAGCAGCCGGGAGGGCGATCAGCCCCAGCATTTT
clone_size: few
j_call: TRBJ1-5
d_call: NA
v_call: TRBV2

cdr3_aa: CASSARGGIAPEAFF
cdr3_nt: TGTGCCAGCAGCGCAAGGGGGGGCATTGCCCCTGAAGCTTTCTTT
clone_size: many
j_call: TRBJ1-1
d_call: NA
v_call: TRBV7-3

cdr3_aa: CSANPGTREQYF
cdr3_nt: TGCAGTGCTAATCCAGGGACCCGGGAGCAGTACTTC
clone_size: few
j_call: TRBJ2-7
d_call: NA
v_call: TRBV20-1

cdr3_aa: CAISGGLAGGGNEQFF
cdr3_nt: TGTGCCATCAGTGGGGGACTAGCGGGGGGGGGCAATGAGCAGTTCTTC
clone_size: many
j_call: TRBJ2-1
d_call: TRBD2
v_call: TRBV10-3

cdr3_aa: CASSYRSGEQFF
cdr3_nt: TGTGCCAGCAGTTATCGGTCGGGTGAGCAGTTCTTC
clone_size: many
j_call: TRBJ2-1
d_call: NA
v_call: TRBV11-2

cdr3_aa: CASSVSGGALETQYF
cdr3_nt: TGTGCCAGCAGCGTAAGCGGGGGGGCTCTAGAGACCCAGTACTTC
clone_size: many
j_call: TRBJ2-5
d_call: TRBD2
v_call: TRBV7-2

cdr3_aa: CASNPSGSSYNEQFF
cdr3_nt: TGTGCCAGCAACCCAAGCGGGAGCTCCTACAATGAGCAGTTCTTC
clone_size: many
j_call: TRBJ2-1
d_call: TRBD2
v_call: TRBV12-3/TRBV12-4

cdr3_aa: CASSLDTSGIYNSPLHF
cdr3_nt: TGTGCCAGCAGCTTAGACACATCCGGGATCTATAATTCACCCCTCCACTTT
clone_size: many
j_call: TRBJ1-6
d_call: NA
v_call: TRBV11-3

cdr3_aa: CASIRDKGNEQFF
cdr3_nt: TGTGCCAGCATCAGGGATAAGGGCAATGAGCAGTTCTTC
clone_size: few
j_call: TRBJ2-1
d_call: NA
v_call: TRBV28